This paragraph reports one T cell receptor beta chain. CDR1 is LGHDT and CDR2 is YNNKEL in the germline V gene (reference sequence). The CDR3 loop spans 16 amino acids. Germline trimming cut 3 bases from V and 7 bases from J; bases unmatched to any gene: 11. The sample belongs to a study of blood T cell repertoires in COVID-19. Study context: Sources were T cells, B-cell-depleted T cells, or PBMCs; the material itself was cDNA or gDNA.

In the authors' methods: Nucleated cell number was recorded as an estimate derived from reference gene primer amplification. Assay used: immunoSEQ multiplex PCR; TCRdb lists only in-frame clones, some missing. V and J calls and clone size are copied from that table; D and trimming were computed from the DNA. The sample yields about 140,000 clones, less than 90% seen once. This clonotype was sampled from a young man with COVID-19, enrolled during active disease. This sequence joins TRBV3-1 (or the pseudogene TRBV3-2) and TRBJ2-7; 11 nucleotides align to TRBD1. The sequenced material came from peripheral blood. CDR3: CASSHPGTGGTGEQYF. The CDR3 region has the DNA TGTGCCAGCAGCCACCCCGGGACAGGGGGGACGGGAGAGCAGTACTTC.